These 9 T cell receptor beta chains originate from one sample sequenced in a study of breast tumors, draining lymph nodes, adjacent tissues. TCRdb processed the multiplex PCR reads anew with MiXCR; each CDR3 protein has one entry. The sample holds some 49,000 distinct CDR3 sequences, 20% to 25% seen once. Specimen: breast tumor tissue. The receptors stem from a female donor with breast cancer. Some clones in this sample may be carry-over from other donors' samples.

In its sample, this clonotype was seen many times. The chain couples TRBV6-1 to TRBJ2-2; no clear D gene. Germline loops: CDR1 MNHNS, CDR2 SASEGT. V lost 0 bases and J 7 bases, leaving 12 bases between the germline ends. This CDR3 contains 15 residues. The CDR3 spells CASSEARSFGGELFF. CDR3 bases: TGTGCCAGCAGTGAAGCCCGGTCCTTCGGCGGGGAGCTGTTTTTT.

V gene TRBV11-2 combines with J gene TRBJ1-2; D is possibly TRBD1 (5 bases). This CDR3 contains 16 residues. Germline V gene lookup returns CDR1 SGHAT and CDR2 FQNNGV. The V end was cut by 3 bases, the J end by 7 bases, with 21 bases between. CDR3 sequence (DNA): TGTGCCAGCAGCTTCAAGGGGCGGGAGGCTTTCTTTGGCTACACCTTC. This gives the protein CASSFKGREAFFGYTF.

The table lists this clonotype with many counts. The chain combines TRBV20-1 with TRBJ1-6; D gene ambiguous. V was cut by 1 base and J by 9 bases, with 16 bases left in between. Germline V lookup: CDR1 DFQATT, CDR2 SNEGSKA (reference sequence). The CDR3 has 15 residues. This CDR3 reads CSARGELAKASPLHF. The CDR3 DNA reads as TGCAGTGCTAGAGGGGAACTGGCCAAAGCTTCACCCCTCCACTTT.

With regard to this clonotype: The junction departs from the called germline gene at one end, perhaps through a read error. The chain recombines TRBV27 with TRBJ2-1, with no clear D. There are 12 residues in the CDR3. CDR1 MNHEY and CDR2 SMNVEV come from the germline V gene (reference sequence). In DNA form, the CDR3 reads TGTGTCAGCAGTTTACCCGTCGGTGAGCAGTTCTTC. Translation gives CVSSLPVGEQFF.

The chain carries TRBV7-3 and TRBJ2-3, with 7 positions matching TRBD2. The CDR3 spans 16 residues. J gave up 0 bases and V 6 bases, and 9 bases lay outside the gene matches. CDR1 is SGHTA, CDR2 FQGTGA, per germline. The DNA for the CDR3 is TGTGCCAGCAGTCCCGGCTGGCGGGGGAGCACAGATACGCAGTATTTT. Protein sequence: CASSPGWRGSTDTQYF.

This clonotype showed up many times. The rearrangement links TRBV20-1 to TRBJ1-3; no definite D call. From germline, CDR1 is DFQATT and CDR2 SNEGSKA (reference sequence). This CDR3 comprises 12 residues. V was cut by 2 bases and J by 4 bases, with 6 bases left in between. This CDR3 reads CSARTSGNTIYF. As DNA, the CDR3 is TGCAGTGCTAGAACAAGCGGAAACACCATATATTTT.

The table lists this clonotype with a few counts. The rearrangement uses TRBV12-3 or TRBV12-4 and TRBJ2-6; D call uncertain. The CDR3 length is 15 residues. Deletions cut 2 bases from V and 2 bases from J, with 7 bases between. The CDR3 sequence: CASSLWRAGANVLTF. The CDR3 nucleotides are TGTGCCAGCAGTTTATGGAGAGCTGGGGCCAACGTCCTGACTTTC.

Ten or more counts support this clonotype. The chain carries TRBV7-2 and TRBJ1-3; D is undetermined. Trimming shortened V by 11 bases and J by 4 bases, and 12 bases separated the two germline ends. The CDR3 is made up of 12 amino acids. CDR1 is SGHTA and CDR2 is FQGNSA in the germline V gene. The CDR3 sequence: CASTPVGNTIYF. CDR3 in DNA: TGTGCCTCAACCCCGGTCGGAAACACCATATATTTT. The variable domain in full, with the rest retrieved from reference TRBV7-2 and TRBJ1-3, is GAGVSQSPSNKVTEKGKDVELRCDPISGHTALYWYRQSLGQGLEFLIYFQGNSAPDKSGLPSDRFSAERTGGSVSTLTIQRTQQEDSAVYLCASTPVGNTIYFGEGSWLTVV.

This chain joins TRBV7-9 and TRBJ1-1; 7 nucleotides align to TRBD1. The length of the CDR3 is 14 residues. Germline V gene data show CDR1 as SEHNR and CDR2 as FQNEAQ (reference sequence). V lost 3 bases and J lost 5; bases outside the gene matches: 6. The chain's CDR3 is CASSLYQGGTEAFF. In DNA form, the CDR3 reads TGTGCCAGCAGCTTGTACCAGGGGGGGACTGAAGCTTTCTTT.